This T cell receptor beta chain is from a study of blood T cell repertoires in COVID-19. Overall study: In each case, the material was cDNA or gDNA derived from T cells, B-cell-depleted T cells, or PBMCs.

The CDR3 consists of 13 residues. Measured with immunoSEQ multiplex PCR; TCRdb has only the in-frame clones, and not every one. The sample lists about 160,000 clones; roughly 80% were seen once. Participants spanned ages about 18 to 90 years and resided in about two dozen US areas. The clonotype was recovered from a woman aged 55-69 years who had recovered from COVID-19. The V gene is TRBV21-1, the J gene TRBJ1-1; the table calls TRBD1, which could not be checked here. TRBV21-1 is an annotated pseudogene. The sequenced sample was PBMCs or T cells enriched from blood (not recorded which). The CDR3 reads CASLDRENTEAFF. The DNA of the CDR3 is TGTGCCAGCTTGGACAGAGAGAACACTGAAGCTTTCTTT.